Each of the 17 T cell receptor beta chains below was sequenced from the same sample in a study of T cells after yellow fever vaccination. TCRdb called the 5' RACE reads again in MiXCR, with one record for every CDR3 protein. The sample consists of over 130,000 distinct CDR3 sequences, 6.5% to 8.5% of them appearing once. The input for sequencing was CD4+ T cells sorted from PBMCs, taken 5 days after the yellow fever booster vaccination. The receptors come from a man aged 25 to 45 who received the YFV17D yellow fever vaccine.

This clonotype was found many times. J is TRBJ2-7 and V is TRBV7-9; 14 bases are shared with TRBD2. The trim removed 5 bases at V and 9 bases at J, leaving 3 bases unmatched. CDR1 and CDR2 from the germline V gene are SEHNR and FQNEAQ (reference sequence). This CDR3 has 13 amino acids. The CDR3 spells CASSGTSGGGQYF. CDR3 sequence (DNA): TGTGCCAGCAGCGGGACTAGCGGGGGTGGGCAGTACTTC.

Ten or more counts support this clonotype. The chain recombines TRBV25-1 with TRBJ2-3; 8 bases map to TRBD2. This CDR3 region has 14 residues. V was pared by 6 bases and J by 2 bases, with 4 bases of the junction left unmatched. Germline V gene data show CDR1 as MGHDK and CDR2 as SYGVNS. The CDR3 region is CASRERGTTDTQYF. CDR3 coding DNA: TGTGCCAGCAGGGAGCGGGGGACCACAGATACGCAGTATTTT.

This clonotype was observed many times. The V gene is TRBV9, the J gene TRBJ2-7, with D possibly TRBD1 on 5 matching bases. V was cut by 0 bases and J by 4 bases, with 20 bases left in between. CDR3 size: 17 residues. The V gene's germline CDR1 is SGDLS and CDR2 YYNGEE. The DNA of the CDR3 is TGTGCCAGCAGCGTAGAGGGTGGGGCTAATGACGGGTACGAGCAGTACTTC. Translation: CASSVEGGANDGYEQYF.

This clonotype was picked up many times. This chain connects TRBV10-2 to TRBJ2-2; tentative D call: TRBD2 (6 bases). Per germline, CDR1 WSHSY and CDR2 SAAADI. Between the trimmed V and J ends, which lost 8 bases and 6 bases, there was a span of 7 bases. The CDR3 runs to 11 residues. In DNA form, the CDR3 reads TGCGCCAGCTGGGGGGCCGGGGAGCTGTTTTTT. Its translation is CASWGAGELFF.

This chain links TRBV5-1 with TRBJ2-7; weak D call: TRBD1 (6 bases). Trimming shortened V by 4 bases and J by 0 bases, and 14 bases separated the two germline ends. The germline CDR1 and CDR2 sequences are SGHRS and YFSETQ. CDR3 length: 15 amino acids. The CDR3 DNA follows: TGCGCCAGCAGCCCTAGACAGGCCTCCTCCTACGAGCAGTACTTC. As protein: CASSPRQASSYEQYF.

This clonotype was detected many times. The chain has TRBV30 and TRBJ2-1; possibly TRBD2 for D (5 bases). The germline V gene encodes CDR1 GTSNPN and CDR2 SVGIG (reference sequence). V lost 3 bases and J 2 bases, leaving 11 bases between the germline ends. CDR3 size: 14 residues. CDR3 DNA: TGTGCCTGGAGGTCGGGGAAAGCCTACAATGAGCAGTTCTTC. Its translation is CAWRSGKAYNEQFF.

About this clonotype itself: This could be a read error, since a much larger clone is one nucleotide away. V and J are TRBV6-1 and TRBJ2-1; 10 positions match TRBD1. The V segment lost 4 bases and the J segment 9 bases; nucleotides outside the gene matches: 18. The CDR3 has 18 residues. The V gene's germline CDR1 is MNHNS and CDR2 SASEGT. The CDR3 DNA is TGTGCCAGCAGTGCGGACAGGGGGTTCTCGGCTAGCGTCCCTGAGCAGTTCTTC. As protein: CASSADRGFSASVPEQFF.

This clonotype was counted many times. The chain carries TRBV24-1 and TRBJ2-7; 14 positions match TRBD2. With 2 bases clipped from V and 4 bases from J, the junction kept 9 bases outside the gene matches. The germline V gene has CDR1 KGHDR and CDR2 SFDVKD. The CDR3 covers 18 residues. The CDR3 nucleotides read TGTGCCACCAGTGATTCCGGACTAGCGGGAGGTGGCCGTTACGAGCAGTACTTC. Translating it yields CATSDSGLAGGGRYEQYF.

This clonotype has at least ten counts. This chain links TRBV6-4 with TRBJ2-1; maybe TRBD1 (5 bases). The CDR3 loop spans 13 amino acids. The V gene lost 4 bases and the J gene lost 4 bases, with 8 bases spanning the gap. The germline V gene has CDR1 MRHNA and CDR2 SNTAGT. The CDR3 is CASSATGYNEQFF. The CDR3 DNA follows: TGTGCCAGCAGTGCTACAGGTTACAATGAGCAGTTCTTC.

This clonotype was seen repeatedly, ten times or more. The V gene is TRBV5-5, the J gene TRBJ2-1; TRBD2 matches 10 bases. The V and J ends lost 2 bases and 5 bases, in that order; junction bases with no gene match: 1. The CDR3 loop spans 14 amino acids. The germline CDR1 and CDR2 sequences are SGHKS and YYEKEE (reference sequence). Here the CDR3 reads CASSFGLADNEQFF. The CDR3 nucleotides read TGTGCCAGCAGCTTCGGACTAGCGGACAATGAGCAGTTCTTC.

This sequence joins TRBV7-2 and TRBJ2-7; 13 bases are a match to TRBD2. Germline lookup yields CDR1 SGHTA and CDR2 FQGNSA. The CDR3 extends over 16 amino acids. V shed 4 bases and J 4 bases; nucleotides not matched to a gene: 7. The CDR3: CASSSRTSGRIYEQYF. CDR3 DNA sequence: TGTGCCAGCAGCTCCCGGACTAGCGGGAGAATTTACGAGCAGTACTTC.

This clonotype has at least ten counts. This CDR3 is CASSPQAGDYNEQFF. The CDR3, as DNA: TGTGCCAGCAGCCCACAAGCGGGAGACTACAATGAGCAGTTCTTC. The chain recombines TRBV12-3 or TRBV12-4 with TRBJ2-1; the match to TRBD2 covers 8 bases. The V and J ends lost 6 bases and 3 bases, in that order; junction bases with no gene match: 7. The CDR3 contains 15 residues.

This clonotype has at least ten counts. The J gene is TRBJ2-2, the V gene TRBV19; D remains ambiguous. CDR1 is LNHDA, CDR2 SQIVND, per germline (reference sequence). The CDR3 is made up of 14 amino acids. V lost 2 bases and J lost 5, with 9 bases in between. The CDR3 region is CASSITSYTGELFF. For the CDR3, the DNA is TGTGCCAGTAGTATAACCAGCTATACCGGGGAGCTGTTTTTT.

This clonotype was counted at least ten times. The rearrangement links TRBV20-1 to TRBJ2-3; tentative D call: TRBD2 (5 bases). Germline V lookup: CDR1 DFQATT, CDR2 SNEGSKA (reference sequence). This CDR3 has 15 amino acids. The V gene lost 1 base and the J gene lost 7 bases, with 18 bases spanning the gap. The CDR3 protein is CSARALRTGVHTQYF. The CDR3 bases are TGCAGTGCTAGAGCCCTTCGGACCGGGGTCCATACGCAGTATTTT.

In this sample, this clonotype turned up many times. CDR3 amino acids: CASSSAGGPYEQYF. The CDR3 DNA reads TGTGCCAGCAGCTCAGCGGGAGGGCCTTACGAGCAGTACTTC. The genes are TRBV7-6 and TRBJ2-7; 10 bases are shared with TRBD2. Germline CDR1 SGHVS, CDR2 FNYEAQ. Trimming took 4 bases from V and 4 from J; bases not matched to a gene: 4. This CDR3 has 14 amino acids.

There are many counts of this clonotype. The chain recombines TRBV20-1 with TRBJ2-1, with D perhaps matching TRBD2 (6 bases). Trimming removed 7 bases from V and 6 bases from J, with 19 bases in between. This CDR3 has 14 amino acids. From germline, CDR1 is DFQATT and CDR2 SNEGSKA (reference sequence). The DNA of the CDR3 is TGCAGTGGGGCTCGGGGGTGGGTCGGCAATGAGCAGTTCTTC. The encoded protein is CSGARGWVGNEQFF.

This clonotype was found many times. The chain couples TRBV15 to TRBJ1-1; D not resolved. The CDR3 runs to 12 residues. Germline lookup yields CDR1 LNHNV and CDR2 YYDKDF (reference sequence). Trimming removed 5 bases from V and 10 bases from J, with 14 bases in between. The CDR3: CATSLVRTVAFF. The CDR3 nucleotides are TGTGCCACCAGCCTGGTTCGGACGGTAGCTTTCTTT.